This T cell receptor (beta chain) stems from a study of chemoradiotherapy in HPV16-positive cancers. Study-level information: Candidate HPV-specific clones and shared TCR motifs came from two HPV16-positive patients.

Here immunoSEQ multiplex PCR was the method, and the copy in TCRdb shows in-frame clones only, minus some. The sample carries 30,000 to 35,000 clones, about four fifths recorded once. In regard to this clone: Antigen specificity is unknown.

Study-level results: Candidate HPV-specific clones and E7-related TCR motifs grew in tumor during treatment. HPV-responsive T-cell expansion during chemoradiotherapy was linked to improved recurrence-free survival in HPV16-positive patients.

CDR3 length equals 15 residues. Germline V gene sequence: CDR1 SGDLS, CDR2 YYNGEE. V lost 0 bases and J 0 bases, leaving 9 bases between the germline ends. The gene calls are TRBV9 and TRBJ1-1; D uncertain. The material was blood, obtained from a patient who underwent chemoradiotherapy. This clonotype was obtained from a human donor with HPV-associated anogenital cancer. Here the CDR3 DNA reads TGTGCCAGCAGCGTAGGTGGTTTCATGAACACTGAAGCTTTCTTT. It is translated as CASSVGGFMNTEAFF.